This is a list of T cell receptor beta chains from one sample in a study of OX40 agonist ivuxolimab in advanced cancers. TCRdb keeps only in-frame clones here, not all; method: immunoSEQ multiplex PCR. This table has just over 80,000 clones, roughly 90% appearing once. Sequencing used CD4+ or CD8+ T cells sorted from blood, obtained in a trial of the OX40 agonist ivuxolimab. Source of these receptors: an adult with an advanced solid tumor such as melanoma, head and neck, liver or kidney cancer. The CDR3 runs from the conserved cysteine through the conserved F or W. D genes are given only for firm matches. Clone size is stated in some rows and not others, as once, few, many or a class when expanded.

J gene | CDR3 length | clone size | D gene | V gene | CDR3 protein | CDR3 DNA
TRBJ2-7 | 15 | once | TRBD2 | TRBV10-1 | CASRPLGLASYEQYF | TGCGCCAGCAGGCCCTTGGGACTAGCATCTTACGAGCAGTACTTC
TRBJ2-3 | 15 | . | TRBD2 | TRBV7-3 | CASSFLLAGRDTQYF | TGTGCCAGCAGCTTTCTTCTAGCGGGAAGAGATACGCAGTATTTT
TRBJ1-2 | 13 | . | . | TRBV30 | CAWRPEGGGGYTF | TGTGCCTGGAGGCCGGAGGGAGGAGGTGGCTACACCTTC
TRBJ2-5 | 16 | . | TRBD1 | TRBV4-1 | CASSPHGTVFQETQYF | TGCGCCAGCAGCCCCCACGGGACAGTTTTCCAAGAGACCCAGTACTTC
TRBJ1-1 | 14 | . | . | TRBV19 | CASSRGNLNTEAFF | TGTGCCAGTAGTCGAGGGAACCTGAACACTGAAGCTTTCTTT
TRBJ2-3 | 18 | . | TRBD2 | TRBV4-1 | CASSQDPIAGTSTDTQYF | TGCGCCAGCAGCCAAGATCCTATAGCGGGCACTAGCACAGATACGCAGTATTTT
TRBJ2-2 | 16 | . | TRBD2 | TRBV2 | CASRRATGGLTGELFF | TGTGCCAGCCGAAGGGCAACGGGGGGACTCACCGGGGAGCTGTTTTTT
TRBJ1-1 | 13 | few | . | TRBV29-1 | CSVPGQGHTEAFF | TGCAGCGTCCCTGGTCAGGGCCACACTGAAGCTTTCTTT
TRBJ2-5 | 16 | . | TRBD2 | TRBV7-8 | CASRGIGEGGRKTQYF | TGTGCCAGCAGAGGAATTGGGGAGGGAGGGAGAAAGACCCAGTACTTC
TRBJ1-2 | 12 | few | . | TRBV5-4 | CASSLNTVGYTF | TGTGCCAGCAGCTTGAATACGGTGGGCTACACCTTC
TRBJ2-2 | 12 | . | TRBD1 | TRBV5-6 | CASVQGIGELFF | TGTGCCAGCGTACAGGGGATCGGGGAGCTGTTTTTT
TRBJ1-4 | 13 | once | . | TRBV2 | CASSADSNEKLFF | TGTGCCAGCAGTGCCGACAGCAATGAAAAACTGTTTTTT
TRBJ1-5 | 12 | few | . | TRBV5-4 | CASSLPQQPQHF | TGTGCCAGCAGCTTGCCACAACAGCCCCAGCATTTT
TRBJ2-1 | 15 | . | TRBD2 | TRBV9 | CASSPLLAGHNEQFF | TGTGCCAGCAGCCCGCTACTAGCGGGGCACAATGAGCAGTTCTTC
TRBJ2-3 | 13 | . | . | TRBV29-1 | CSVVGALGDTQYF | TGCAGCGTTGTAGGGGCACTTGGAGATACGCAGTATTTT
TRBJ2-1 | 18 | . | . | TRBV11-2 | CASSLMGRRALAYNEQFF | TGTGCCAGCAGCTTAATGGGTCGGCGGGCCCTGGCCTACAATGAGCAGTTCTTC
TRBJ1-2 | 13 | . | . | TRBV30 | CAWNAGGFGGYTF | TGTGCCTGGAACGCGGGGGGTTTCGGTGGCTACACCTTC
TRBJ2-7 | 12 | . | . | TRBV7-2 | CASSSSNRDQYF | TGTGCCAGCAGCTCTTCCAACCGGGACCAGTACTTC
TRBJ2-6 | 15 | . | . | TRBV5-1 | CASSLEVSGANVLTF | TGCGCCAGCAGCTTGGAGGTGTCTGGGGCCAACGTCCTGACTTTC
TRBJ2-1 | 12 | once | . | TRBV6-6 | CASSYQGNEQFF | TGTGCCAGCAGTTATCAGGGGAATGAGCAGTTCTTC
TRBJ1-5 | 13 | . | . | TRBV10-3 | CAISVWGNQPQHF | TGTGCCATCAGTGTCTGGGGTAATCAGCCCCAGCATTTT
TRBJ1-1 | 14 | once | . | TRBV18 | CASSLGGPNTEAFF | TGTGCCAGCTCGCTGGGGGGCCCGAACACTGAAGCTTTCTTT
TRBJ1-6 | 15 | . | . | TRBV2 | CASSELGDFNSPLHF | TGTGCCAGCAGTGAACTAGGGGACTTTAATTCACCCCTCCACTTT
TRBJ2-1 | 14 | . | TRBD2 | TRBV13 | CASGTGLAFDEQFF | TGTGCCAGCGGGACGGGACTAGCGTTCGATGAGCAGTTCTTC
TRBJ2-7 | 11 | . | . | TRBV20-1 | CSARGGNEQYF | TGCAGTGCTAGAGGGGGCAACGAGCAGTACTTC
TRBJ1-2 | 11 | . | . | TRBV2 | CASGEGYGYTF | TGTGCCAGCGGGGAGGGCTATGGCTACACCTTC
TRBJ2-2 | 15 | once | . | TRBV5-1 | CASSRLGGNTGELFF | TGCGCCAGCAGCCGACTTGGCGGGAACACCGGGGAGCTGTTTTTT
TRBJ2-7 | 16 | . | . | TRBV12-5 | CASGAFFLSSPYEQYF | TGTGCTAGTGGAGCCTTCTTCCTCTCGTCTCCCTACGAGCAGTACTTC
TRBJ2-3 | 13 | . | TRBD1 | TRBV5-6 | CASSTGQGNTQYF | TGTGCCAGCAGCACGGGACAGGGAAATACGCAGTATTTT
TRBJ1-5 | 15 | . | . | TRBV6-6 | CASRSQGVSNQPQHF | TGTGCCAGCAGATCTCAGGGAGTGAGCAATCAGCCCCAGCATTTT
TRBJ1-2 | 15 | . | TRBD1 | TRBV6-1 | CASSGQGASGYGYTF | TGTGCCAGCAGTGGACAGGGGGCATCCGGGTATGGCTACACCTTC
TRBJ2-7 | 15 | . | . | TRBV5-1 | CASSPGGRPSYEQYF | TGCGCCAGCAGCCCGGGGGGCAGACCCTCCTACGAGCAGTACTTC
TRBJ1-2 | 12 | . | . | TRBV29-1 | CSVEDRNYGYTF | TGCAGCGTTGAGGACAGAAACTATGGCTACACCTTC
TRBJ1-2 | 13 | . | TRBD1 | TRBV6-1 | CASRRGLNYGYTF | TGTGCCAGCAGGAGGGGGCTTAACTATGGCTACACCTTC
TRBJ1-5 | 11 | once | . | TRBV19 | CAAGAKQPQHF | TGTGCCGCGGGGGCAAAACAGCCCCAGCATTTT